This TCR beta chain was identified in a study of T-cell reconstitution after alpha-beta-depleted transplantation in children. This clonotype was counted ten times or more. Preparation of the TCRbeta library involved a method that used unique molecular identifiers. TCRdb reanalysed the PCR reads using MiXCR and keeps one entry per CDR3 protein. The data show 150,000 to 250,000 distinct CDR3 sequences, 6.3% seen once. The CDR3 sequence is 17 residues long. Germline CDR1 is MDHEN and CDR2 is SYDVKM. The germline V and J ends were trimmed by 4 bases and 5 bases, with 21 bases remaining between them. The sample here was PBMCs, taken before TCRalphabeta/CD19-depleted stem cell transplant. This sequence was found in a girl under three years old with combined immunodeficiency, due to receive a stem cell transplant. The chain is built from TRBV28 and TRBJ2-1; D possibly corresponds to TRBD2 (6 bases). The CDR3 loop is CASSSISGTSSDNEQFF. The DNA of the CDR3 is TGTGCCAGCAGTTCGATATCCGGTACTAGCAGCGACAATGAGCAGTTCTTC.